The 13 T cell receptor beta chains given below trace back to one sample, sequenced in a study of blood T cell repertoires in COVID-19. Using immunoSEQ multiplex PCR, the repertoire was profiled, and TCRdb retains in-frame clones only, with some absent. Among about 150,000 clones listed, about 80% were seen once. Sequenced sample: peripheral blood. The receptors were sampled from a man between 65 and 80 years old with active or convalescent COVID-19.

The J gene is TRBJ2-7, the V gene TRBV7-2; 8 bases fit TRBD1. CDR3 length equals 14 residues. Germline V gene lookup returns CDR1 SGHTA and CDR2 FQGNSA. The trim removed 4 bases at V and 4 bases at J, leaving 6 bases unmatched. The CDR3 DNA reads as TGTGCCAGCAGCTCGCAGGGGGCTGGGTACGAGCAGTACTTC. Translated: CASSSQGAGYEQYF.

V usage is TRBV5-1 and J usage is TRBJ1-2; TRBD1 matches 7 bases. The germline CDR1 and CDR2 sequences are SGHRS and YFSETQ. This CDR3 is built from 16 residues. V dropped 3 bases and J dropped 2; count of bases not matched to a gene: 10. For the CDR3, the DNA is TGCGCCAGCAGCTGGGCAGACGAGGGGGCAAACTATGGCTACACCTTC. Its translation is CASSWADEGANYGYTF.

The chain joins TRBV30 to TRBJ1-1, with D possibly being TRBD1 (6 bases). This CDR3 is 15 amino acids long. Germline CDR1 and CDR2: GTSNPN and SVGIG (reference sequence). V lost 4 bases to trimming and J lost 5 bases, with 20 bases between them. This CDR3 reads CAWTQQQGIHTEAFF. The CDR3 DNA reads as TGTGCCTGGACCCAACAACAGGGTATTCATACTGAAGCTTTCTTT.

This sequence joins TRBV7-3 and TRBJ2-1, with D perhaps matching TRBD2 (5 bases). Deletions cut 2 bases from V and 1 base from J, with 12 bases between. The germline V gene encodes CDR1 SGHTA and CDR2 FQGTGA. The CDR3 has 16 amino acids. The CDR3 bases are TGTGCCAGCAGCTTAGACTACCTAATGTCCTACAATGAGCAGTTCTTC. It translates to CASSLDYLMSYNEQFF.

This clone is a singleton in its sample. The chain links TRBV5-1 to TRBJ2-7; tentative D call: TRBD1 (6 bases). CDR1 and CDR2 from the germline V gene are SGHRS and YFSETQ. The ends were cut back, 4 bases at V and 3 bases at J, with 17 bases in the middle. The CDR3 is made up of 15 amino acids. CDR3 in amino acids: CASSPLQGTRYEQYF. The CDR3 DNA reads as TGCGCCAGCAGCCCCCTACAGGGTACGCGCTACGAGCAGTACTTC. The whole variable domain, filled in from reference TRBV5-1 and TRBJ2-7, reads KAGVTQTPRYLIKTRGQQVTLSCSPISGHRSVSWYQQTPGQGLQFLFEYFSETQRNKGNFPGRFSGRQFSNSRSEMNVSTLELGDSALYLCASSPLQGTRYEQYFGPGTRLTVT.

J is TRBJ2-4 and V is TRBV6-2 or TRBV6-3; 8 nucleotides line up with TRBD2. The germline CDR1 and CDR2 sequences are MNHEY and SVGEGT. The trim removed 0 bases at V and 0 bases at J, leaving 4 bases unmatched. The CDR3 runs 17 residues. CDR3 residues: CASSYSASGGAKNIQYF. CDR3 coding DNA: TGTGCCAGCAGTTACTCTGCGAGCGGGGGAGCCAAAAACATTCAGTACTTC.

The chain carries TRBV27 and TRBJ1-1; 7 bases align to TRBD1. Germline assignment: CDR1 MNHEY and CDR2 SMNVEV (reference sequence). This CDR3 spans 13 amino acids. V was pared by 1 base and J by 5 bases, with 1 base of the junction left unmatched. This chain's CDR3 is CASSLYRGTEAFF. The CDR3 nucleotides are TGTGCCAGCAGTTTATACAGGGGAACTGAAGCTTTCTTT.

The V call is TRBV5-1, the J call TRBJ1-2; D is unresolved. This CDR3 is built from 12 residues. CDR1 and CDR2 (germline): SGHRS, YFSETQ. V dropped 0 bases and J dropped 8 bases, with 8 bases sitting between them. DNA for the CDR3: TGCGCCAGCAGCTTGGACAGAAAGGGCTACACCTTC. The encoded protein is CASSLDRKGYTF.

The chain employs TRBV11-2 and TRBJ2-1; D perhaps matches TRBD2 (6 bases). In germline, CDR1 is SGHAT, CDR2 FQNNGV. The CDR3 contains 14 residues. V lost 5 bases and J 4 bases, leaving 12 bases between the germline ends. CDR3 amino acids: CASSPLGTYNEQFF. The CDR3 coding sequence is TGTGCCAGCAGCCCCCTAGGGACTTACAATGAGCAGTTCTTC.

The chain is built from TRBV3-1 (or the pseudogene TRBV3-2) and TRBJ2-1, with 12 bases lining up with TRBD2. The CDR3 is 16 residues long. The V and J ends lost 4 bases and 9 bases, in that order; junction bases with no gene match: 10. The germline gives CDR1 LGHDT, CDR2 YNNKEL (reference sequence). The CDR3 region is CASSPEGLAGSAEQFF. CDR3 nucleotide sequence: TGTGCCAGCAGCCCGGAGGGACTAGCGGGTTCGGCTGAGCAGTTCTTC.

The chain couples TRBV4-3 to TRBJ2-5, with D possibly being TRBD2 (6 bases). Germline V gene lookup returns CDR1 LGHNA and CDR2 YSLEER. Between the trimmed V and J ends, which lost 0 bases and 5 bases, there was a span of 16 bases. The CDR3 has 16 residues. CDR3 bases: TGCGCCAGCAGCCAAGAAGTCGGGGGAGGTGGTGAGACCCAGTACTTC. Translating it yields CASSQEVGGGGETQYF.

This clone was counted ten times or more. The chain combines TRBV10-1 with TRBJ2-1; D gene ambiguous. V lost 3 bases, J lost 5 bases, and 11 bases lay in between. The CDR3 sequence is 14 residues long. The germline V gene has CDR1 WNHNN and CDR2 SYGVQD (reference sequence). CDR3: CASSDGYQDNEQFF. For the CDR3, the DNA is TGCGCCAGCAGTGATGGATACCAGGACAATGAGCAGTTCTTC.

The count of this clone is one. V is TRBV5-6 and J is TRBJ1-1; 7 nucleotides align to TRBD1. The CDR3 sequence is 14 residues long. The germline V gene has CDR1 SGHDT and CDR2 YYEEEE. Trimming took 1 base from V and 6 from J; bases not matched to a gene: 6. The CDR3 is CASSLPDREAEAFF. Written as DNA, the CDR3 is TGTGCCAGCAGCTTGCCAGACAGGGAGGCTGAAGCTTTCTTT. Variable domain in full (rest from reference TRBV5-6 and TRBJ1-1): DAGVTQSPTHLIKTRGQQVTLRCSPKSGHDTVSWYQQALGQGPQFIFQYYEEEERQRGNFPDRFSGHQFPNYSSELNVNALLLGDSALYLCASSLPDREAEAFFGQGTRLTVV.